Listed below are T cell receptor beta chains from one sample, sequenced in a study of blood T cell repertoires in COVID-19. Sequencing was performed with immunoSEQ multiplex PCR; in TCRdb, only in-frame clones are kept and a portion is missing. The repertoire holds 360,000 or so clones, with about 90% as singletons. The sequenced sample consisted of peripheral blood. All receptors come from a young man with active or convalescent COVID-19. Each CDR3 is given with its conserved first and last residue. The D gene is left open where the match is weak. Clone size is shown for a subset of rows, as once, few, many or a class of expanded clone.

abundance	d_gene	v_gene	j_gene	CDR3aa	CDR3nt
.	TRBD1	TRBV5-1	TRBJ1-1	CASSLQGQNTEAFF	TGCGCCAGCAGCTTACAGGGGCAGAACACTGAAGCTTTCTTT
.	.	TRBV9	TRBJ2-3	CASSVDSRVLTDTQYF	TGTGCCAGCAGCGTAGATAGCAGGGTATTGACAGATACGCAGTATTTT
.	TRBD1	TRBV11-2	TRBJ2-3	CASRDRALSSTDTQYF	TGTGCCAGCAGGGACAGGGCCCTTTCTAGCACAGATACGCAGTATTTT
.	.	TRBV27	TRBJ2-7	CASSAHRVPYEQYF	TGTGCCAGCAGTGCACACAGGGTCCCCTACGAGCAGTACTTC
.	.	TRBV10-3	TRBJ2-3	CAISQATDTQYF	TGTGCCATCAGCCAGGCCACAGATACGCAGTATTTT
.	TRBD1	TRBV29-1	TRBJ1-5	CSPGTGEGQPQHF	TGCAGCCCGGGGACAGGGGAGGGTCAGCCCCAGCATTTT
.	.	TRBV11-3	TRBJ1-1	CASSLGAGAAFF	TGTGCCAGCAGCTTAGGTGCGGGGGCAGCTTTCTTT
.	.	TRBV11-2	TRBJ2-1	CASSLDPGTSYNEQFF	TGTGCCAGCAGCTTAGATCCGGGTACCTCCTACAATGAGCAGTTCTTC
.	.	TRBV28	TRBJ1-3	CASSLTGSGNTIYF	TGTGCCAGCAGTTTAACAGGGTCTGGAAACACCATATATTTT
.	TRBD1	TRBV29-1	TRBJ1-2	CSVEEGTDEPYGYTF	TGCAGCGTTGAAGAAGGGACAGACGAACCTTATGGCTACACCTTC
once	.	TRBV6-1	TRBJ1-2	CASSDRGTNYGYTF	TGTGCCAGCAGTGACAGAGGCACTAACTATGGCTACACCTTC
.	.	TRBV5-8	TRBJ2-1	CASSSSATLTNEQFF	TGTGCCAGCAGCTCCTCCGCGACACTCACCAATGAGCAGTTCTTC
.	TRBD2	TRBV6-6	TRBJ2-2	CASSYGLAANTGELFF	TGTGCCAGCAGCTATGGACTAGCTGCGAACACCGGGGAGCTGTTTTTT
.	TRBD1	TRBV7-9	TRBJ1-1	CASSLPGGDTEAFF	TGTGCCAGCAGCTTACCAGGGGGCGACACTGAAGCTTTCTTT
.	.	TRBV2	TRBJ1-4	CASSESGVKGEKLFF	TGTGCCAGCAGTGAATCGGGGGTAAAGGGAGAAAAACTGTTTTTT
.	.	TRBV27	TRBJ1-3	CASSQGLSGNTIYF	TGTGCCAGCAGCCAGGGGTTATCTGGAAACACCATATATTTT
.	.	TRBV12-3/TRBV12-4	TRBJ2-4	CASSKGGTHIQYF	TGTGCCAGCAGCAAGGGGGGGACTCACATTCAGTACTTC
.	TRBD2	TRBV15	TRBJ2-1	CATGLAGRDEQFF	TGTGCCACCGGACTAGCGGGACGCGATGAGCAGTTCTTC
.	.	TRBV7-8	TRBJ1-6	CASSLAFRQVGSPLHF	TGTGCCAGCAGCTTAGCCTTTAGGCAGGTGGGCTCACCCCTCCACTTT
.	TRBD2	TRBV4-1	TRBJ2-5	CASSQVGGLAGVLRETQYF	TGCGCCAGCAGCCAAGTGGGTGGGCTAGCGGGGGTTCTTCGGGAGACCCAGTACTTC
.	TRBD1	TRBV24-1	TRBJ1-2	CATSDPGTGGSYGYTF	TGTGCCACCAGTGACCCCGGGACAGGGGGTAGCTATGGCTACACCTTC
once	.	TRBV10-1	TRBJ2-6	CASSETRPVQVLYISGANVLTF	TGCGCCAGCAGTGAGACACGCCCGGTTCAGGTGCTTTACATCTCTGGGGCCAACGTCCTGACTTTC
.	.	TRBV28	TRBJ1-1	CASNRPGMNTEAFF	TGTGCCAGCAACCGCCCAGGGATGAACACTGAAGCTTTCTTT
.	TRBD1	TRBV9	TRBJ1-5	CASDNRGDENSNQPQHF	TGTGCCAGTGACAACAGGGGCGATGAAAATAGCAATCAGCCCCAGCATTTT
.	.	TRBV6-5	TRBJ1-3	CASNSGSSSGNTIYF	TGTGCCAGCAATTCGGGTTCCAGCTCTGGAAACACCATATATTTT
.	.	TRBV7-9	TRBJ2-7	CASSLYSRPTRLDEQYF	TGTGCCAGCAGCTTATATTCCCGACCGACTAGACTGGACGAGCAGTACTTC
once	.	TRBV27	TRBJ2-2	CASSLFKGAGELFF	TGTGCCAGCAGTCTATTTAAGGGGGCCGGGGAGCTGTTTTTT
.	.	TRBV18	TRBJ1-3	CASSLSQENTIYF	TGTGCCAGCTCCCTCTCCCAGGAAAACACCATATATTTT
.	TRBD1	TRBV7-6	TRBJ2-7	CASSPGTGSSYEQYF	TGTGCCAGCAGCCCCGGGACAGGGAGTTCCTACGAGCAGTACTTC
.	.	TRBV18	TRBJ1-6	CASSPLGVRRGGPLHF	TGTGCCAGCTCACCACTTGGCGTACGCCGGGGTGGCCCCCTCCACTTT
.	.	TRBV5-1	TRBJ1-5	CASSLTYNQPQHF	TGCGCCAGCAGCTTGACCTACAATCAGCCCCAGCATTTT
.	.	TRBV5-8	TRBJ1-4	CASSSTGFVEKLFF	TGTGCCAGCAGCTCGACAGGATTTGTTGAAAAACTGTTTTTT
.	TRBD1	TRBV28	TRBJ1-4	CASRGTGAPKLFF	TGTGCCAGCAGGGGGACAGGGGCCCCCAAACTGTTTTTT
once	TRBD1	TRBV12-3/TRBV12-4	TRBJ1-4	CASSSGGPEKLFF	TGTGCCAGCAGTTCAGGGGGCCCTGAAAAACTGTTTTTT
once	TRBD2	TRBV2	TRBJ2-1	CASSEIGLAGQPYNEQFF	TGTGCCAGCAGTGAAATAGGGCTAGCGGGGCAGCCCTACAATGAGCAGTTCTTC
.	TRBD1	TRBV7-9	TRBJ2-2	CASSFYRTGGTGELFF	TGTGCCAGCAGCTTCTATCGGACAGGGGGCACCGGGGAGCTGTTTTTT
.	.	TRBV6-2/TRBV6-3	TRBJ2-7	CASSSWTRSTRPSSYEQYF	TGTGCCAGCAGTTCCTGGACACGATCAACCAGACCCAGCTCCTACGAGCAGTACTTC
.	.	TRBV24-1	TRBJ1-1	CATSDLLGTEGRTF	TGTGCCACCAGTGATTTGCTAGGGACGGAGGGGCGTACTTTT
few	TRBD1	TRBV7-9	TRBJ1-6	CASSHRDRSYNSPLHF	TGTGCCAGCAGCCACCGGGACAGGTCATATAATTCACCCCTCCACTTT
.	.	TRBV7-8	TRBJ2-5	CASNMGSQETQYF	TGTGCCAGCAACATGGGCAGTCAAGAGACCCAGTACTTC
.	TRBD1	TRBV28	TRBJ1-4	CASSGSDRVNEKLFF	TGTGCCAGCAGTGGGTCCGACAGGGTTAATGAAAAACTGTTTTTT
.	TRBD1	TRBV7-9	TRBJ2-1	CASSQSDRGRDNEQFF	TGTGCCAGCAGCCAATCGGACAGGGGAAGAGACAATGAGCAGTTCTTC